The clone carrying this TCR beta chain was counted many times. The sample belongs to a study of Graves' ophthalmopathy and Graves' hyperthyroidism. Germline CDR1 reads SGDLS; CDR2 reads YYNGEE. The germline V and J ends were trimmed by 3 bases and 3 bases, with 16 bases remaining between them. The CDR3 spans 15 residues. RNA transcripts yielded amplified TCR beta CDR3 regions. An initial RT-PCR round employing HTBI primers preceded a second-round multiplex PCR. TCRdb re-called the multiplex PCR reads with MiXCR, one entry per CDR3 protein. In the table there are about 400,000 distinct CDR3 sequences, around 16% of which are singletons.

The sequence was obtained from a woman aged 18 to 35 with Graves' ophthalmopathy. Sequencing used peripheral blood. V gene TRBV9 combines with J gene TRBJ2-7, with TRBD1 as a possible D gene (7 bases). Written as DNA, the CDR3 is TGTGCCAGCAGCGGGGGGACAGCTAGCGTCTACGAGCAGTACTTC. Translating it yields CASSGGTASVYEQYF. Variable domain in full (rest from reference TRBV9 and TRBJ2-7): DSGVTQTPKHLITATGQRVTLRCSPRSGDLSVYWYQQSLDQGLQFLIQYYNGEERAKGNILERFSAQQFPDLHSELNLSSLELGDSALYFCASSGGTASVYEQYFGPGTRLTVT.